The 5 T cell receptor beta chains below were found in one sample sequenced in a study of CD8 T cells in ankylosing spondylitis. The antigens these receptors bind are not known. General observations from the study: For ankylosing spondylitis blood, a TCR beta motif of fewer than 10 highly homologous variants appeared characteristic.

TCRdb itself ran the 5' RACE reads through MiXCR, one entry per CDR3 protein. Among under 550,000 distinct CDR3 sequences listed, roughly a quarter were seen once. The sequencing sample was made of blood, either unsorted or a sorted T cell fraction (not recorded which). The receptors shown here come from a male donor with ankylosing spondylitis.

This clonotype appeared a few times. The rearrangement links TRBV4-1 to TRBJ2-3; perhaps TRBD2 as D (5 bases). CDR1 MGHRA and CDR2 YSYEKL come from the germline V gene. With 0 bases removed from V and 10 bases from J, the gap between germline ends came to 14 bases. The CDR3 has 14 residues. The CDR3 coding sequence is TGCGCCAGCAGCCAAGATAGAGGGAAGGGAGCGCAGTATTTT. This gives the protein CASSQDRGKGAQYF.

This clonotype has just a few counts. The genes are TRBV27 and TRBJ1-4; D possibly corresponds to TRBD1 (5 bases). V lost 6 bases to trimming and J lost 8 bases, with 19 bases between them. CDR1 and CDR2 from the germline V gene are MNHEY and SMNVEV (reference sequence). The CDR3 has 15 residues. CDR3 in amino acids: CASSNAGTQGEKLFF. The CDR3 nucleotides are TGTGCCAGCAGCAATGCCGGGACCCAGGGCGAAAAACTGTTTTTT. The entire variable domain, with the rest obtained from reference TRBV27 and TRBJ1-4, is as follows: EAQVTQNPRYLITVTGKKLTVTCSQNMNHEYMSWYRQDPGLGLRQIYYSMNVEVTDKGDVPEGYKVSRKEKRNFPLILESPSPNQTSLYFCASSNAGTQGEKLFFGSGTQLSVL.

The chain links TRBV12-3 or TRBV12-4 to TRBJ2-2; D gene uncertain. Deletions cut 3 bases from V and 4 bases from J, with 3 bases between. CDR3 length: 12 amino acids. CDR3 region: CASSFVTGELFF. In nucleotides, the CDR3 is TGTGCCAGCAGTTTCGTCACCGGGGAGCTGTTTTTT.

This clonotype was observed a few times. For the CDR3, the DNA is TGTGCCAGCTCAAAAAGGCGGGTCGAGACCCAGTACTTC. It codes for CASSKRRVETQYF. The chain is built from TRBV6-1 and TRBJ2-5; weak D call: TRBD2 (5 bases). Germline-derived CDR1 and CDR2 are MNHNS and SASEGT. Trimming removed 8 bases at V and 5 bases at J, with 15 bases between. There are 13 residues in the CDR3.

V and J are TRBV20-1 and TRBJ2-3, with 11 bases identical to TRBD2. Germline trimming cut 0 bases from V and 4 bases from J; bases unmatched to any gene: 9. The CDR3 contains 17 residues. CDR1 and CDR2 from the germline V gene are DFQATT and SNEGSKA (reference sequence). Here the CDR3 DNA reads TGCAGTGCTAGAGATCCTTTCACTAGCGGGAGCGCAGATACGCAGTATTTT. Its protein product is CSARDPFTSGSADTQYF.